Detailed here is one T cell receptor (beta chain). This record belongs to a study of Ad26.COV2.S vaccination and SARS-CoV-2 variants. CDR3 length equals 13 residues. Assay: immunoSEQ multiplex PCR; the TCRdb copy retains only in-frame clones and omits some. The top ten clones hold about 3.9% of a sample with 350,000 to 450,000 clones, just over 90% of them seen once. Specimen: peripheral blood, collected after recovery from COVID-19. The rearrangement uses TRBV21-1 and TRBJ2-1. TRBV21-1 is noted as a pseudogene. The clonotype originates from a human donor who had recovered from COVID-19. The CDR3 here is CASSHIGGNEQFF. CDR3 nucleotide sequence: TGTGCCAGCAGCCACATTGGGGGCAATGAGCAGTTCTTC.